This record concerns one T cell receptor beta chain sequence. The sample holds a few counts of this clone. The specificity of this receptor is unknown. No much larger clonotype is one base removed from it; base qualities were not supplied. Whole blood was collected in K2EDTA tubes by collaborating institutions according to the institutions' own protocols. For TCRbeta analysis, collaborators shipped samples in one of three forms: frozen whole blood, isolated PBMCs, or DNA extracted from either of those sample types. The trim is 1 base for V and 8 bases for J, with a gap of 12 bases between the germline ends. Including cysteine and phenylalanine, the CDR3 has 14 amino acids. Only the CDR3 DNA is retained, 42 bases long and in frame from the first base. CDR1 LGHNA and CDR2 YNFKEQ are derived from the germline V gene. The data are from a study of blood T cell repertoires in COVID-19 (dated by TCRdb to 2020 to 2021). About the investigation overall: Samples covering the acute and convalescent phases of COVID-19 were provided by collaborators in the United States, Italy and Spain. Samples came from the ongoing ImmuneRACE study (first 160 participants) plus 1,254 subjects from 6 global collaborators. The repertoires were released in a freely available public database intended as a resource for research on the immune response to SARS-CoV-2. HLA class I and class II types, where available, came from metadata supplied by the sample provider rather than from assay-based typing. The dataset comprised deeply sampled blood TCRbeta repertoires from subjects exposed to, actively infected with, or recovered from COVID-19. The material from the prospective study consisted of cDNA or gDNA derived from T cells, B-cell-depleted T cells, or PBMCs. Sample metadata almost always included a de-identified subject ID, COVID-19 status, age in years and sex. General conclusions and limits of the study: Clinical and demographic metadata were provided uncurated, with the amount varying by source and participant.

TCRbeta CDR3 regions were amplified from genomic DNA by means of the immunoSEQ Assay, a bias-controlled multiplex PCR. Per the source publication's procedure: Nucleated cell counts per sample were estimated from amplification of reference gene primers within the assay. To quantify the absolute abundance of each unique TCRbeta CDR3 rearrangement, sequence reads were collapsed and filtered. For each sample, productive Simpson clonality was calculated by taking the square root of Simpson's diversity index across productive rearrangements. TCRdb provides this immuneACCESS table in a form limited to in-frame rearrangements. Some clones are lacking; in checked studies, under half of them reflect an unresolved V gene, and why the rest are absent is not known. D and trimming were read from the DNA, whereas the V and J calls and clone size are those reported in that table. This sample is represented by about 75,000 clones; roughly 87% of them were singletons. The ten largest make up almost 6.5% of the sample.

This clonotype was obtained from a woman between 45 and 60 years old with acute or convalescent COVID-19. Sample: peripheral blood. The chain is encoded by TRBV4-2 joined to TRBJ2-1; there is no confident call for the D gene. The nucleotide sequence is given as TGTGCCAGCAGCCAAGGCCTTAGTTTGCATGAGCAGTTCTTC. The translation is CASSQGLSLHEQFF.